Given below is one TCR beta chain in context. The sample originates from a study of blood T cell repertoires in COVID-19. Only in-frame clones appear in the TCRdb table, and some are missing; sequencing was by immunoSEQ multiplex PCR. The sample lists 65,000 or so clones; around 80% were seen once. Sequenced: peripheral blood. The clonotype originates from a man aged 55 to 70 with acute or convalescent COVID-19.

This CDR3 reads CASSRDRNSGNTIYF. The CDR3 DNA follows: TGTGCCAGCAGCAGGGACAGGAACTCTGGAAACACCATATATTTT. V and J are TRBV2 and TRBJ1-3; 8 positions match TRBD1. Trimming cost V 6 bases and J 0 bases; bases outside gene matches: 4. The CDR3 runs 15 residues. The germline gives CDR1 SNHLY, CDR2 FYNNEI.